This T cell receptor (beta chain) was captured by sequencing in a study of control samples from healthy donors and cancer patients (dated by TCRdb to the early 2020s). To note about this clone: Its binding antigen is unknown. Base qualities are not at hand, and no much larger clone is one base apart.

Libraries were built with the immunoSEQ multiplex PCR assay. TCRdb took this table from immuneACCESS and kept in-frame rearrangements with V and J called. Such tables lack part of the clones; where checked against another copy, unresolved V genes explain under half of the gap, and the rest is unexplained. Within this sample are approximately 180,000 clones, with more than 90% of them counted one time only. Approximately 2% of the sample is held by the ten biggest clonotypes. The V and J ends are trimmed by 7 bases and 0 bases, leaving 12 bases between them. CDR1 is given as SNHLY and CDR2 as FYNNEI, both from the germline V gene. The CDR3 contains 15 residues, cysteine and phenylalanine counted. Of the read, only the CDR3 DNA is kept; its 45 bases are in frame from base 1.

The sequence links TRBV2 to TRBJ1-4; confidence is insufficient to name the D gene. Sequenced input: blood. The sequence came from a woman between 35 and 50 years old in good health. The CDR3 corresponds to CASTTNRATNEKLFF. The DNA is as follows: TGTGCCAGCACCACAAATAGGGCAACTAATGAAAAACTGTTTTTT.